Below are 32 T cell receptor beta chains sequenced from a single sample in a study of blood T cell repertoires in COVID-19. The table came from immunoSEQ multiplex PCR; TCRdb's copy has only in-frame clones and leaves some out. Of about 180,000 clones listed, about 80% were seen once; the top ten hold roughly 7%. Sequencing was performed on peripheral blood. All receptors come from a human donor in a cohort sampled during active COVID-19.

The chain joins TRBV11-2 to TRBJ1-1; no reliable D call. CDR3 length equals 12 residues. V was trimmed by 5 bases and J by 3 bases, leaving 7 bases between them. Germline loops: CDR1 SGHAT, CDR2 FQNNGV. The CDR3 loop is CASSLRDTEAFF. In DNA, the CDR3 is TGTGCCAGCAGCCTCCGGGACACTGAAGCTTTCTTT.

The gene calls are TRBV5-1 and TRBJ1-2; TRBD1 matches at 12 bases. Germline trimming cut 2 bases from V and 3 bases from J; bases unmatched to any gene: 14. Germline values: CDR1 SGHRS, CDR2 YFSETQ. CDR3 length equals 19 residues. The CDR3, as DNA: TGCGCCAGCAGCTTCCACTCCGGGACAGGGGGCGAGAAGGACTATGGCTACACCTTC. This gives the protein CASSFHSGTGGEKDYGYTF. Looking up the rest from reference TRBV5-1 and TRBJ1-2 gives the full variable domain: KAGVTQTPRYLIKTRGQQVTLSCSPISGHRSVSWYQQTPGQGLQFLFEYFSETQRNKGNFPGRFSGRQFSNSRSEMNVSTLELGDSALYLCASSFHSGTGGEKDYGYTFGSGTRLTVV.

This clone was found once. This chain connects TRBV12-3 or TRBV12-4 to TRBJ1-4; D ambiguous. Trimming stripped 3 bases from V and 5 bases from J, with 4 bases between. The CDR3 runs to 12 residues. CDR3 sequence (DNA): TGTGCCAGCAGTTTTGAGAATGAAAAACTGTTTTTT. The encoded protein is CASSFENEKLFF.

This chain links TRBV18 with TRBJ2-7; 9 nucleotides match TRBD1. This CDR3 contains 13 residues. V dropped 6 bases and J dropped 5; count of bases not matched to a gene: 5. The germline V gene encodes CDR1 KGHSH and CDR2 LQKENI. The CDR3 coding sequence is TGTGCCAGCTCCCCCGGGACAGGGCACGAGCAGTACTTC. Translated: CASSPGTGHEQYF.

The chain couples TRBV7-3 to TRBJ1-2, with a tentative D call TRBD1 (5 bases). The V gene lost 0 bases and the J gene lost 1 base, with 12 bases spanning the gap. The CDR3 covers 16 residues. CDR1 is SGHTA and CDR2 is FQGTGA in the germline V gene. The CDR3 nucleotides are TGTGCCAGCAGCTTAACGGCAGGGAAGGATAACTATGGCTACACCTTC. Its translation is CASSLTAGKDNYGYTF. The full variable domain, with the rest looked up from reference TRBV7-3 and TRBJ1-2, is GAGVSQTPSNKVTEKGKYVELRCDPISGHTALYWYRQSLGQGPEFLIYFQGTGAADDSGLPNDRFFAVRPEGSVSTLKIQRTERGDSAVYLCASSLTAGKDNYGYTFGSGTRLTVV.

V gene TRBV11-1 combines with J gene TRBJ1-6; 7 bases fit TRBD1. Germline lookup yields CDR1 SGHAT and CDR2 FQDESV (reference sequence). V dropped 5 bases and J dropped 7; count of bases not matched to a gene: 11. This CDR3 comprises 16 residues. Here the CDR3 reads CASSIRRGTENSPLHF. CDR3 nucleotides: TGTGCCAGCAGCATCAGAAGAGGGACAGAAAATTCACCCCTCCACTTT.

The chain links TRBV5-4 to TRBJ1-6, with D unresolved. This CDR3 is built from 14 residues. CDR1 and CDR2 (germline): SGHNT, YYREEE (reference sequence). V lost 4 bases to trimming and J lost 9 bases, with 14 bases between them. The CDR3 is CASSPRGSRSPLHF. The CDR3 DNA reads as TGTGCCAGCAGCCCCCGAGGGTCGCGTTCACCCCTCCACTTT.

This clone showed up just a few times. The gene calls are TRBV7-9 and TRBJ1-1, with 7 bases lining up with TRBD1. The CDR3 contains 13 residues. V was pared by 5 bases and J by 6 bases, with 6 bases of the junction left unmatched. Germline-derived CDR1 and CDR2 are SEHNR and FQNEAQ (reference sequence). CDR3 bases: TGTGCCAGCAGCCCCGACAGGGATTCTGAAGCTTTCTTT. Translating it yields CASSPDRDSEAFF.

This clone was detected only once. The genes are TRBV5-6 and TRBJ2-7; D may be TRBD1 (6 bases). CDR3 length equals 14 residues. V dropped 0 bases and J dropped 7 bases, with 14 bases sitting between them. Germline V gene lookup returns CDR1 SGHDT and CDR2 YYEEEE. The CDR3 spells CASSLGVQGLEQYF. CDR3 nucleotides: TGTGCCAGCAGCTTGGGGGTCCAGGGGTTGGAGCAGTACTTC.

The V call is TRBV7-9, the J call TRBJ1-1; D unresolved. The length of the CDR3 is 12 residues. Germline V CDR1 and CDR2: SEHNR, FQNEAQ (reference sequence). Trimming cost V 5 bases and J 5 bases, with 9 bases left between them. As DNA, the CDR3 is TGTGCCAGCAGCGTCCTATGGACTGAAGCTTTCTTT. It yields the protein CASSVLWTEAFF.

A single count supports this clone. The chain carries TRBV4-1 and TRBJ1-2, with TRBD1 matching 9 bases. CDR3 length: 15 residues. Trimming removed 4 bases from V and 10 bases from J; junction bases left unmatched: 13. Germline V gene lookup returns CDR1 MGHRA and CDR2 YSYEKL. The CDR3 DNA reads TGCGCCAGCAGCCCGGTCGGGACAGGGAGCTCGGACTACACCTTC. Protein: CASSPVGTGSSDYTF.

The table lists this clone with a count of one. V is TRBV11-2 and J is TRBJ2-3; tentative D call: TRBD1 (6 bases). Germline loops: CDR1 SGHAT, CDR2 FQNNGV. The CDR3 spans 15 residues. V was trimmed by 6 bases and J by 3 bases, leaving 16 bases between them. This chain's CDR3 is CASRFQGRSTDTQYF. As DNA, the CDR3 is TGTGCCAGCAGGTTCCAGGGGCGATCTACAGATACGCAGTATTTT. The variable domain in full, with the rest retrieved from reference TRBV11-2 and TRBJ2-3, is EAGVAQSPRYKIIEKRQSVAFWCNPISGHATLYWYQQILGQGPKLLIQFQNNGVVDDSQLPKDRFSAERLKGVDSTLKIQPAKLEDSAVYLCASRFQGRSTDTQYFGPGTRLTVL.

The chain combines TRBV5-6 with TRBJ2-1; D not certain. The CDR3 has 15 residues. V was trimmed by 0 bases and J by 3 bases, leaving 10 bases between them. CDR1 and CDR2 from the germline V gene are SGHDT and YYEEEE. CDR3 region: CASSLGLELYNEQFF. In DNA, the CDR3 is TGTGCCAGCAGCTTGGGGCTAGAGCTCTACAATGAGCAGTTCTTC.

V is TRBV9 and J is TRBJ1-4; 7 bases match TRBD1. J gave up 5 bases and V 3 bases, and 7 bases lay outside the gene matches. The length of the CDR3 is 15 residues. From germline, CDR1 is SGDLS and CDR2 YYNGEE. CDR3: CASSARQGPNEKLFF. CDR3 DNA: TGTGCCAGCAGCGCCAGACAGGGTCCCAATGAAAAACTGTTTTTT. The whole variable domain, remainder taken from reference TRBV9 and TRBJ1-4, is DSGVTQTPKHLITATGQRVTLRCSPRSGDLSVYWYQQSLDQGLQFLIQYYNGEERAKGNILERFSAQQFPDLHSELNLSSLELGDSALYFCASSARQGPNEKLFFGSGTQLSVL.

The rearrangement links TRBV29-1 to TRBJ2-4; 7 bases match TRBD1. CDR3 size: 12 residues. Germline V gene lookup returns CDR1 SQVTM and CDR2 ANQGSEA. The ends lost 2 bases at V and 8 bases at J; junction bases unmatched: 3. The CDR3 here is CSVETGDDIQYF. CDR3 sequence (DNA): TGCAGCGTTGAAACAGGGGACGACATTCAGTACTTC.

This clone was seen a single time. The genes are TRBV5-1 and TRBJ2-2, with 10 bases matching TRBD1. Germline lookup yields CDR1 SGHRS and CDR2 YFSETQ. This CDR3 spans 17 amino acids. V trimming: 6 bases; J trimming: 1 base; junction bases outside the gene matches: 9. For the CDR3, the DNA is TGCGCCAGCAATCCGGGACAGGGGTGGAGGAACACCGGGGAGCTGTTTTTT. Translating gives CASNPGQGWRNTGELFF.

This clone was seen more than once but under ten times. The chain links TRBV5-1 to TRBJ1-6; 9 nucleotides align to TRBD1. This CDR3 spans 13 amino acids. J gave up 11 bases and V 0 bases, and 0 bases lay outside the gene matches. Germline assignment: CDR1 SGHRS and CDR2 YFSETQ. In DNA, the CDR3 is TGCGCCAGCAGCTTGGACAGGGGGCCACCCCTCCACTTT. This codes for CASSLDRGPPLHF. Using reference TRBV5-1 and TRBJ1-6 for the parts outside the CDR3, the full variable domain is KAGVTQTPRYLIKTRGQQVTLSCSPISGHRSVSWYQQTPGQGLQFLFEYFSETQRNKGNFPGRFSGRQFSNSRSEMNVSTLELGDSALYLCASSLDRGPPLHFGNGTRLTVT.

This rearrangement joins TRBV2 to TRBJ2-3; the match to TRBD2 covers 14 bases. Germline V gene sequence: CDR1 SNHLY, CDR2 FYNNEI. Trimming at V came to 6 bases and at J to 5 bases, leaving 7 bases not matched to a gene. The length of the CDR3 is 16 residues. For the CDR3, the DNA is TGTGCCAGCAGAGAACTGACTAGCGGGGGGGTAGATACGCAGTATTTT. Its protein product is CASRELTSGGVDTQYF. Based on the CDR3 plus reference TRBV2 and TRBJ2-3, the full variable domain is EPEVTQTPSHQVTQMGQEVILRCVPISNHLYFYWYRQILGQKVEFLVSFYNNEISEKSEIFDDQFSVERPDGSNFTLKIRSTKLEDSAMYFCASRELTSGGVDTQYFGPGTRLTVL.

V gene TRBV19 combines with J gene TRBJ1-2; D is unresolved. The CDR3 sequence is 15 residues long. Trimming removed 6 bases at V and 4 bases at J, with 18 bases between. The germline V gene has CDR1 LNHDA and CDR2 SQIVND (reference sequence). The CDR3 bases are TGTGCCAGTAGGACCTTCGTCGCAGCAGGCTATGGCTACACCTTC. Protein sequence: CASRTFVAAGYGYTF.

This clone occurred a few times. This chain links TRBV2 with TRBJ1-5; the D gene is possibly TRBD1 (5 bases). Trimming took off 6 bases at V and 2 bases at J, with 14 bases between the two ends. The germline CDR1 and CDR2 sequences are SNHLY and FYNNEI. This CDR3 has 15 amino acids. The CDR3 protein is CASSLGLVGNQPQHF. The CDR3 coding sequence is TGTGCCAGCAGCCTGGGGCTAGTAGGCAATCAGCCCCAGCATTTT.

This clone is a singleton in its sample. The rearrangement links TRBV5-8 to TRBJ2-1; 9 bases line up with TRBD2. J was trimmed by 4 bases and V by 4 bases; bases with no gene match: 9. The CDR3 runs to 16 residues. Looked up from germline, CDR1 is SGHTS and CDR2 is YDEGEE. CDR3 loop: CASSPERGVTYNEQFF. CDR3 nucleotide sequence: TGTGCCAGCAGCCCGGAGCGGGGGGTTACTTACAATGAGCAGTTCTTC.

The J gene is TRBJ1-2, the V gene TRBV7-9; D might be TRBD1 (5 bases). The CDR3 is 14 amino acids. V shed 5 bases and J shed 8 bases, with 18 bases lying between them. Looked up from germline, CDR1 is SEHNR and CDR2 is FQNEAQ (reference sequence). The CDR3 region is CASSLISGAGGYTF. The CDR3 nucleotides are TGTGCCAGCAGCCTGATCAGCGGGGCGGGGGGCTACACCTTC.

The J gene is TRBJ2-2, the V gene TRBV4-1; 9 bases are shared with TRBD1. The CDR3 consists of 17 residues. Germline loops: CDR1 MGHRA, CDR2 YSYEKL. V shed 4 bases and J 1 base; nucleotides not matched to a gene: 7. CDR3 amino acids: CASSPLGTGLNTGELFF. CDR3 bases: TGCGCCAGCAGCCCCCTGGGGACAGGGTTGAACACCGGGGAGCTGTTTTTT.

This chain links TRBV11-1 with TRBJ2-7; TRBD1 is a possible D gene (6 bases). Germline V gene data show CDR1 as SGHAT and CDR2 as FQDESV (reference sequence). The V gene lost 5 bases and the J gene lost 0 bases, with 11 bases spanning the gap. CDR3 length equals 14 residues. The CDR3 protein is CASSPGASSYEQYF. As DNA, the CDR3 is TGTGCCAGCAGCCCAGGGGCCAGCTCCTACGAGCAGTACTTC. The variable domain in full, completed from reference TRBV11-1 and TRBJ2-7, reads EAEVAQSPRYKITEKSQAVAFWCDPISGHATLYWYRQILGQGPELLVQFQDESVVDDSQLPKDRFSAERLKGVDSTLKIQPAELGDSAMYLCASSPGASSYEQYFGPGTRLTVT.

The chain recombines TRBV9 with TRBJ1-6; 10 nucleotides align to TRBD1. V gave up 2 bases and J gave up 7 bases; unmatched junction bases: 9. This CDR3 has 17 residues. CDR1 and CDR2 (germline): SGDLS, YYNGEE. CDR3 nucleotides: TGTGCCAGCAGCGTTTCCCGGGACAGGGGCAACAATTCACCCCTCCACTTT. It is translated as CASSVSRDRGNNSPLHF.

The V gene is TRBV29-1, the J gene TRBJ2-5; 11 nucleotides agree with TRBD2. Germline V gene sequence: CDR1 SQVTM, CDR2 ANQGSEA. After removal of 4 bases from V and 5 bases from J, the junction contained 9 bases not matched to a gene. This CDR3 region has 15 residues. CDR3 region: CSVALSGGAKETQYF. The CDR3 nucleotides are TGCAGCGTTGCCCTTAGCGGGGGGGCCAAGGAGACCCAGTACTTC.

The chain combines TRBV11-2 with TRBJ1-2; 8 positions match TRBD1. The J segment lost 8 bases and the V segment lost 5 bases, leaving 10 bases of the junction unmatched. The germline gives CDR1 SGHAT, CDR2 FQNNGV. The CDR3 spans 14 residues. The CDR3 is CASSPVRTGSGYTF. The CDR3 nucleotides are TGTGCCAGCAGCCCGGTTAGGACAGGGAGCGGCTACACCTTC.

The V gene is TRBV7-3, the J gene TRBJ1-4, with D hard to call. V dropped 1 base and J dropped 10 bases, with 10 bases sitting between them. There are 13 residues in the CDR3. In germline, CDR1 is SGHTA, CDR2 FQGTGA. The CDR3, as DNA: TGTGCCAGCAGCTTAAAGGGAGGTGGAAAACTGTTTTTT. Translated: CASSLKGGGKLFF.

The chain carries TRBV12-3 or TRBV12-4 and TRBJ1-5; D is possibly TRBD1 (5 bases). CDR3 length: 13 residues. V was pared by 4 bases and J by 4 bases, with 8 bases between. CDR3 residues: CASSSGLNQPQHF. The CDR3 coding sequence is TGTGCCAGCAGTTCAGGGCTAAATCAGCCCCAGCATTTT.

The chain's CDR3 is CASSQVQETQYF. The CDR3, as DNA: TGTGCCAGCAGCCAGGTGCAAGAGACCCAGTACTTC. The gene calls are TRBV7-2 and TRBJ2-5; D remains unclear. The CDR3 is 12 amino acids. The V gene lost 5 bases and the J gene lost 2 bases, with 6 bases spanning the gap. Germline V CDR1 and CDR2: SGHTA, FQGNSA.

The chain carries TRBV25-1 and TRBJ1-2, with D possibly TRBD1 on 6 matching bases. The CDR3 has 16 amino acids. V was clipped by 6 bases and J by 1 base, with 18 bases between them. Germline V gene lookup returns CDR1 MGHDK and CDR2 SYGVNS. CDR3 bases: TGTGCCAGCAGCCCAGGGGAAGGGGCGAATAACTATGGCTACACCTTC. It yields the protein CASSPGEGANNYGYTF.

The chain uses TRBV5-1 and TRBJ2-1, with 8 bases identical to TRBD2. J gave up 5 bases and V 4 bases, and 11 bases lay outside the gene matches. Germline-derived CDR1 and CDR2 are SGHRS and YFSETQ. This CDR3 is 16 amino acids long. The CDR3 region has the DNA TGCGCCAGCAGCACCTCTGCGGGGGGAGGGAACAATGAGCAGTTCTTC. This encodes CASSTSAGGGNNEQFF.